A single sample is the source of the 6 T cell receptor beta chains below, sequenced in a study of cytomegalovirus exposure and HLA in healthy donors. A multiplex PCR was run with 60 Vbeta primers and 13 Jbeta primers. Some clones are missing from TCRdb's copy, which holds only in-frame ones; the method was immunoSEQ multiplex PCR. There are some 200,000 clones in the sample; 82% occur only once, and 0.7% to 0.95% lies in the top ten. Sequencing used PBMCs. These receptors were obtained from a woman aged 18-29 years in good health and CMV-seronegative.

V usage is TRBV6-6 and J usage is TRBJ2-7; possibly TRBD2 for D (6 bases). From germline, CDR1 is MNHNY and CDR2 SVGAGI (reference sequence). V lost 6 bases and J 6 bases, leaving 9 bases between the germline ends. The CDR3 has 11 amino acids. CDR3 nucleotide sequence: TGTGCCAGCAGAGAACTAGCCGAGCAGTACTTC. Amino acids: CASRELAEQYF.

This clone was found a few times. The rearrangement links TRBV5-4 to TRBJ2-5; D gene unclear. The CDR3 runs to 12 residues. CDR1 is SGHNT and CDR2 is YYREEE in the germline V gene (reference sequence). Trimming stripped 3 bases from V and 5 bases from J, with 8 bases between. Here the CDR3 reads CASSSSRETQYF. The CDR3 region has the DNA TGTGCCAGCAGCTCGTCCCGGGAGACCCAGTACTTC.

V and J are TRBV29-1 and TRBJ2-7; the match to TRBD1 covers 7 bases. This CDR3 spans 13 amino acids. After removal of 6 bases from V and 3 bases from J, the junction contained 8 bases not matched to a gene. CDR1 SQVTM and CDR2 ANQGSEA come from the germline V gene. Written as DNA, the CDR3 is TGCAGCGTATACAGGGGAGAAGGCTACGAGCAGTACTTC. Amino acid sequence: CSVYRGEGYEQYF.

The chain joins TRBV19 to TRBJ2-3; TRBD2 aligns across 11 bases. The trim removed 4 bases at V and 3 bases at J, leaving 3 bases unmatched. Germline V gene data show CDR1 as LNHDA and CDR2 as SQIVND (reference sequence). The CDR3 contains 15 residues. The CDR3 nucleotides read TGTGCCAGTAGTAGAGGGACTAGCGGTACAGATACGCAGTATTTT. Protein product: CASSRGTSGTDTQYF. The complete variable domain, with remaining parts taken from reference TRBV19 and TRBJ2-3, reads DGGITQSPKYLFRKEGQNVTLSCEQNLNHDAMYWYRQDPGQGLRLIYYSQIVNDFQKGDIAEGYSVSREKKESFPLTVTSAQKNPTAFYLCASSRGTSGTDTQYFGPGTRLTVL.

This clone was found a few times. V is TRBV6-5 and J is TRBJ2-7, with D unresolved. This CDR3 contains 14 residues. V dropped 3 bases and J dropped 5 bases, with 14 bases sitting between them. The germline CDR1 and CDR2 sequences are MNHEY and SVGAGI. CDR3 in amino acids: CASSYAGFKDEQYF. The CDR3 DNA follows: TGTGCCAGCAGTTATGCCGGGTTTAAAGACGAGCAGTACTTC.

J is TRBJ2-2 and V is TRBV7-2; TRBD2 aligns across 7 bases. This CDR3 has 12 residues. The V and J ends lost 11 bases and 5 bases, in that order; junction bases with no gene match: 5. Germline-derived CDR1 and CDR2 are SGHTA and FQGNSA. CDR3 nucleotides: TGTGCCGGCGGGGGTCGTACCGGGGAGCTGTTTTTT. Its protein is CAGGGRTGELFF.